The clone carrying this T cell receptor beta chain has just a few counts. This entry belongs to a study of Tregs in tolerant kidney transplant recipients. Profiling relied on immunoSEQ multiplex PCR, and the TCRdb table lists in-frame clones only, not all of them. The data show 240,000 or so clones, around 81% seen once. J was trimmed by 1 base and V by 4 bases; bases with no gene match: 3. Germline CDR1 reads LGHNA; CDR2 reads YNFKEQ. The CDR3 has 15 residues. Sequences were obtained from CD4+ T cells from blood. The J gene is TRBJ2-2, the V gene TRBV4-2; TRBD1 matches at 7 bases. This sequence was found in a human donor in good health. The CDR3 sequence is CASSPGQLNTGELFF. DNA of the CDR3: TGTGCCAGCAGCCCGGGACAGCTGAACACCGGGGAGCTGTTTTTT.